These 19 T cell receptor beta chains originate from one sample sequenced in a study of response to subunit inactivated influenza vaccine. In TCRdb, the RT-PCR reads were re-called with MiXCR into one record per CDR3 protein. This sample carries 450,000 to 700,000 distinct CDR3 sequences, around 13% of them seen once, and the ten largest clones take 11%. The starting material was PBMCs from blood, obtained 12 days after vaccination. These receptors originate from a man aged 50-60 years who received an inactivated influenza vaccine.

V usage is TRBV20-1 and J usage is TRBJ1-1, with D possibly TRBD1 on 6 matching bases. CDR1 and CDR2 (germline): DFQATT, SNEGSKA (reference sequence). V lost 3 bases to trimming and J lost 0 bases, with 11 bases between them. The CDR3 is 14 amino acids. The CDR3 coding sequence is TGCAGTGCTAGGGTGGGGGCCCTGAACACTGAAGCTTTCTTT. Translation: CSARVGALNTEAFF.

This clonotype was seen only a few times. The chain combines TRBV20-1 with TRBJ2-2; 8 bases match TRBD2. The CDR3 runs to 14 residues. With V trimmed by 1 base and J by 4 bases, 2 bases remained unmatched. Per the germline V gene, CDR1 is DFQATT and CDR2 is SNEGSKA (reference sequence). The CDR3 is CSARGAGVTGELFF. The CDR3 DNA sequence: TGCAGTGCTAGAGGAGCGGGGGTCACCGGGGAGCTGTTTTTT.

The rearrangement joins TRBV6-5 to TRBJ2-1; no clear D gene. Trimming removed 2 bases at V and 3 bases at J, with 8 bases between. In germline, CDR1 is MNHEY, CDR2 SVGAGI. The CDR3 has 14 residues. The CDR3 DNA reads TGTGCCAGCAGTTACCGGCCCGACTACAATGAGCAGTTCTTC. It yields the protein CASSYRPDYNEQFF.

This clonotype appeared many times. V usage is TRBV7-2 and J usage is TRBJ2-2; 14 bases are a match to TRBD2. Germline CDR1 and CDR2: SGHTA and FQGNSA. V lost 6 bases to trimming and J lost 4 bases; unmatched junction nucleotides: 4. The CDR3 has 16 residues. The CDR3 loop is CASRGLAGALTGELFF. For the CDR3, the DNA is TGTGCCAGCAGGGGACTAGCGGGAGCGCTCACCGGGGAGCTGTTTTTT.

The V call is TRBV5-1, the J call TRBJ2-3; tentatively, D is TRBD2 (6 bases). The ends were cut back, 4 bases at V and 2 bases at J, with 11 bases in the middle. Per the germline V gene, CDR1 is SGHRS and CDR2 is YFSETQ. CDR3 length: 14 amino acids. CDR3 nucleotide sequence: TGCGCCAGCAGCCGGACTACAAACACAGATACGCAGTATTTT. As protein: CASSRTTNTDTQYF.

This chain joins TRBV20-1 and TRBJ2-1; 9 bases align to TRBD2. V lost 3 bases, J lost 6 bases, and 12 bases stayed unmatched. Germline CDR1 reads DFQATT; CDR2 reads SNEGSKA (reference sequence). There are 16 residues in the CDR3. Written as DNA, the CDR3 is TGCAGTGCTAGGCTAGCGGGGCTGGCTAGGGGCAATGAGCAGTTCTTC. This sequence encodes CSARLAGLARGNEQFF.

This clonotype occurred a few times. This chain links TRBV12-5 with TRBJ2-1; 10 nucleotides match TRBD2. The germline V gene encodes CDR1 LGHNT and CDR2 FRNRAP. V dropped 7 bases and J dropped 7; count of bases not matched to a gene: 7. This CDR3 comprises 14 residues. The CDR3 loop is CASAPSGRMNEQFF. In nucleotides, the CDR3 is TGTGCTAGTGCCCCTAGCGGGAGAATGAATGAGCAGTTCTTC.

The chain employs TRBV7-2 and TRBJ2-7, with D possibly TRBD1 on 5 matching bases. The germline V and J ends were trimmed by 4 bases and 0 bases, with 10 bases remaining between them. Germline CDR1 reads SGHTA; CDR2 reads FQGNSA. The CDR3 sequence is 14 residues long. The CDR3 reads CASSSSQGSYEQYF. The CDR3 bases are TGTGCCAGCAGCTCATCCCAGGGCTCCTACGAGCAGTACTTC.

This clonotype has more than one count but fewer than ten. This sequence joins TRBV5-1 and TRBJ2-3; no firm D call. V lost 0 bases and J 4 bases, leaving 9 bases between the germline ends. The CDR3 contains 14 residues. The germline V gene encodes CDR1 SGHRS and CDR2 YFSETQ. The CDR3 bases are TGCGCCAGCAGCTTGGCGGGTTCCCCAGATACGCAGTATTTT. Amino acid sequence: CASSLAGSPDTQYF.

This CDR3 reads CASSPSRTSGRAYNTGELFF. The CDR3 coding sequence is TGTGCCAGCAGTCCCAGCCGCACTAGCGGGAGGGCCTATAACACCGGGGAGCTGTTTTTT. The V and J genes are TRBV28 and TRBJ2-2; 13 bases match TRBD2. V trimming: 5 bases; J trimming: 2 bases; junction bases outside the gene matches: 14. The CDR3 consists of 20 residues. Per germline, CDR1 MDHEN and CDR2 SYDVKM. The full variable domain, in which reference TRBV28 and TRBJ2-2 provide the parts outside the CDR3, is DVKVTQSSRYLVKRTGEKVFLECVQDMDHENMFWYRQDPGLGLRLIYFSYDVKMKEKGDIPEGYSVSREKKERFSLILESASTNQTSMYLCASSPSRTSGRAYNTGELFFGEGSRLTVL.

This clonotype came up a few times. The germline gene is not matched at one end of the junction; a read error may be the cause. The chain is built from TRBV29-1 and TRBJ2-7; 7 positions agree with TRBD2. The germline V gene has CDR1 SQVTM and CDR2 ANQGSEA. The CDR3 has 13 amino acids. CDR3 region: CSVEAGSAYEQYF. CDR3 bases: TGCAGCGTAGAAGCGGGATCAGCCTACGAGCAGTACTTC.

The rearrangement uses TRBV20-1 and TRBJ1-3, with 7 bases that match TRBD1. The germline V gene encodes CDR1 DFQATT and CDR2 SNEGSKA (reference sequence). The CDR3 consists of 13 residues. Trimming removed 2 bases from V and 4 bases from J; junction bases left unmatched: 2. In DNA form, the CDR3 reads TGCAGTGCTAGAACAGGGGCAGGAAACACCATATATTTT. It specifies CSARTGAGNTIYF.

A single count supports this clonotype. The chain links TRBV15 to TRBJ1-1, with D hard to call. The V end was cut by 0 bases, the J end by 1 base, with 6 bases between. The germline V gene has CDR1 LNHNV and CDR2 YYDKDF (reference sequence). This CDR3 is 14 amino acids long. The CDR3 loop reads CATSRDLENTEAFF. The CDR3 region has the DNA TGTGCCACCAGCAGAGATCTCGAGAACACTGAAGCTTTCTTT.

This clonotype was counted between two and nine times. The chain joins TRBV7-2 to TRBJ2-5; 8 nucleotides align to TRBD1. V shed 5 bases, J shed 3 bases, and the junction held 8 bases outside the gene matches. The germline V gene has CDR1 SGHTA and CDR2 FQGNSA. The CDR3 length is 15 residues. The CDR3 spells CASSPSRTGKETQYF. The CDR3 DNA follows: TGTGCCAGCAGCCCCTCCCGGACAGGGAAAGAGACCCAGTACTTC.

At least ten counts were recorded for this clonotype. V gene TRBV9 combines with J gene TRBJ1-3; no definite D call. The CDR3 runs to 13 residues. Germline V lookup: CDR1 SGDLS, CDR2 YYNGEE. Trimming removed 4 bases at V and 6 bases at J, with 11 bases between. CDR3 sequence: CASSTRPKNTIYF. In DNA, the CDR3 is TGTGCCAGCAGCACTCGACCTAAAAACACCATATATTTT. Filled out from reference TRBV9 and TRBJ1-3, the complete variable domain reads DSGVTQTPKHLITATGQRVTLRCSPRSGDLSVYWYQQSLDQGLQFLIQYYNGEERAKGNILERFSAQQFPDLHSELNLSSLELGDSALYFCASSTRPKNTIYFGEGSWLTVV.

This clonotype was counted at least ten times. The J gene is TRBJ2-1, the V gene TRBV6-7; 8 positions agree with TRBD2. TRBV6-7 is known as an ORF, though its function is uncertain. Germline trimming cut 0 bases from V and 6 bases from J; bases unmatched to any gene: 16. The CDR3 loop spans 19 amino acids. The DNA for the CDR3 is TGTGCCAGCAGTTACTCGACAAAGGGGAGCGGGAGTGGAGGCAATGAGCAGTTCTTC. This codes for CASSYSTKGSGSGGNEQFF.

DNA for the CDR3: TGCAGTGCTTCGGGTCCCCATCAGCCCCAGCATTTT. It translates to CSASGPHQPQHF. The genes are TRBV20-1 and TRBJ1-5; D call uncertain. Deletions cut 5 bases from V and 5 bases from J, with 10 bases between. This CDR3 is 12 amino acids long. The germline V gene encodes CDR1 DFQATT and CDR2 SNEGSKA (reference sequence).

A few counts support this clonotype. A much larger clone lies one base from this, so it may be a read error. This chain uses TRBV7-9 with TRBJ2-1, with D hard to call. CDR1 is SEHNR and CDR2 is FQNEAQ in the germline V gene (reference sequence). The CDR3 loop spans 16 amino acids. CDR3 bases: TGTGCCGGCAGCTTACCCCACCGCATTAGCAACAATGAGCAGTTCTTC. Its translation is CAGSLPHRISNNEQFF.

There are many counts of this clonotype. The chain couples TRBV12-3 or TRBV12-4 to TRBJ1-5; D not certain. This CDR3 contains 13 residues. The V end lost 3 bases, the J end lost 7 bases, and 10 bases lay between the germline ends. The CDR3 loop reads CASSLSGVQPQHF. The CDR3 bases are TGTGCCAGCAGTTTGTCGGGTGTGCAGCCCCAGCATTTT.